The rows below give T cell receptor beta chains drawn from one sample of a study of blood T cell repertoires in COVID-19. Sequencing was performed with immunoSEQ multiplex PCR; in TCRdb, only in-frame clones are kept and a portion is missing. The sample lists about 130,000 clones, roughly four fifths seen once, with over 9.5% in the top ten. The sequenced material came from peripheral blood. The source of these receptors is a man between 60 and 75 years old with acute or convalescent COVID-19. Each CDR3 is given with its conserved first and last residue. The D gene is left open where the match is weak. Where a row states a size, it is once, few, many or the class of an expanded clone; other rows omit it.

TRBJ1-2,.,TRBV4-1,.,CASSHLGEANYGYTF,TGCGCCAGCAGCCACTTAGGGGAAGCTAACTATGGCTACACCTTC
TRBJ1-1,.,TRBV2,.,CASSPAGDTEAFF,TGTGCCAGCAGTCCAGCAGGGGACACTGAAGCTTTCTTT
TRBJ1-1,.,TRBV5-1,.,CASSLVGLGNTEAFF,TGCGCCAGCAGCTTGGTGGGCCTTGGGAACACTGAAGCTTTCTTT
TRBJ2-6,.,TRBV9,.,CASSVRQGEAGANVLTF,TGTGCCAGCAGCGTCCGGCAGGGGGAGGCTGGGGCCAACGTCCTGACTTTC
TRBJ2-1,.,TRBV27,.,CASSHQGAGAPYNEQFF,TGTGCCAGCAGCCATCAGGGGGCGGGAGCACCCTACAATGAGCAGTTCTTC
TRBJ1-2,.,TRBV6-5,.,CASSYTGFYGYTF,TGTGCCAGCAGCTATACAGGCTTCTATGGCTACACCTTC
TRBJ2-3,TRBD2,TRBV11-2,once,CASLRLAGTDTQYF,TGTGCCAGCCTTCGACTAGCGGGTACAGATACGCAGTATTTT
TRBJ1-4,.,TRBV19,.,CASSQGSWNEKLFF,TGTGCCAGTAGTCAGGGGAGCTGGAATGAAAAACTGTTTTTT
TRBJ2-1,TRBD2,TRBV19,.,CARISGASYNEQFF,TGTGCCAGAATTAGCGGGGCCTCCTACAATGAGCAGTTCTTC
TRBJ2-6,.,TRBV6-1,.,CASSEDSSGANVLTF,TGTGCCAGCAGTGAAGACAGCTCTGGGGCCAACGTCCTGACTTTC
TRBJ1-1,.,TRBV10-3,few,CAISPGPEEAFF,TGTGCCATCAGCCCCGGTCCTGAAGAAGCTTTCTTT
TRBJ1-2,TRBD1,TRBV7-2,once,CASSPPSTGANYGYTF,TGTGCCAGCAGCCCCCCATCGACAGGGGCTAACTATGGCTACACCTTC
TRBJ1-6,.,TRBV7-3,.,CASSLTAVPNSPLHF,TGTGCCAGCAGCTTAACCGCAGTCCCAAATTCACCCCTCCACTTT
TRBJ2-7,TRBD2,TRBV2,few,CASRREGYEQYF,TGTGCCAGCAGGCGGGAGGGTTACGAGCAGTACTTC
TRBJ1-4,TRBD1,TRBV7-9,.,CASSHLQGLNEKLFF,TGTGCCAGCAGCCACTTACAGGGGCTTAATGAAAAACTGTTTTTT
TRBJ1-6,TRBD1,TRBV30,.,CASDRSSYNSPLHF,TGTGCCTCGGACAGGAGCTCCTATAATTCACCCCTCCACTTT
TRBJ1-5,TRBD1,TRBV19,.,CASARDRGNFNQPQHF,TGTGCCAGTGCCCGGGACAGGGGGAACTTCAATCAGCCCCAGCATTTT
TRBJ1-5,.,TRBV6-1,.,CASSERVSADNQPQHF,TGTGCCAGCAGTGAACGGGTGTCTGCCGATAATCAGCCCCAGCATTTT
TRBJ2-7,.,TRBV28,.,CASKRGGSYEQYF,TGTGCCAGCAAGCGAGGGGGCTCCTACGAGCAGTACTTC
TRBJ1-1,.,TRBV7-8,.,CASSLPGGNTEAFF,TGTGCCAGCAGCTTGCCGGGGGGAAACACTGAAGCTTTCTTT
TRBJ2-7,TRBD2,TRBV7-9,.,CASSPRRLAGTEQYF,TGTGCCAGCAGCCCTCGACGACTAGCGGGAACCGAGCAGTACTTC
TRBJ1-3,.,TRBV2,.,CASSEISGNTIYF,TGTGCCAGCAGCGAGATCTCTGGAAACACCATATATTTT
TRBJ2-3,.,TRBV5-5,.,CASSWVQGIGDTQYF,TGTGCCAGCAGCTGGGTACAGGGAATAGGAGATACGCAGTATTTT
TRBJ2-5,TRBD2,TRBV9,few,CASSVGNSGVKGTQYF,TGTGCCAGCAGCGTTGGGAATAGCGGGGTAAAAGGGACCCAGTACTTC
TRBJ1-1,.,TRBV10-3,few,CAIGDIDSEAFF,TGTGCCATCGGGGACATCGACAGTGAAGCTTTCTTT
TRBJ2-3,TRBD2,TRBV19,.,CASSKRTSGSTDTQYF,TGTGCCAGTAGTAAACGGACTAGCGGGAGCACAGATACGCAGTATTTT
TRBJ1-4,TRBD1,TRBV14,.,CASTATGANEKLFF,TGTGCCAGCACCGCGACAGGGGCTAATGAAAAACTGTTTTTT
TRBJ1-3,.,TRBV7-8,once,CASSLGLGVKAGNTIYF,TGTGCCAGCAGCTTAGGCCTAGGGGTAAAGGCTGGAAACACCATATATTTT
TRBJ2-1,TRBD2,TRBV19,.,CASTGGRGYNEQFF,TGTGCCAGTACGGGCGGGAGAGGCTACAATGAGCAGTTCTTC
TRBJ2-2,TRBD1,TRBV5-4,.,CASSLAPDRVNTGELFF,TGTGCCAGCAGCTTGGCCCCGGACAGGGTGAACACCGGGGAGCTGTTTTTT
TRBJ2-3,.,TRBV6-5,.,CASTGAPTDTQYF,TGTGCCAGCACAGGGGCCCCCACAGATACGCAGTATTTT
TRBJ2-5,.,TRBV4-1,once,CASSTPGEETQYF,TGCGCCAGCAGCACCCCCGGGGAAGAGACCCAGTACTTC
TRBJ1-6,.,TRBV2,.,CASSGRQVPSPLHF,TGTGCCAGCAGTGGACGGCAGGTTCCTTCACCCCTCCACTTT
TRBJ1-4,.,TRBV11-2,.,CASSTRTDNEKLFF,TGTGCCAGCAGCACCCGGACAGATAATGAAAAACTGTTTTTT
TRBJ2-5,TRBD2,TRBV5-1,.,CASSGIAGETQYF,TGCGCCAGCAGCGGAATAGCGGGAGAGACCCAGTACTTC
TRBJ2-1,.,TRBV5-1,.,CASSLDGQSSYNEQFF,TGCGCCAGCAGCTTGGACGGACAAAGCTCCTACAATGAGCAGTTCTTC
TRBJ2-1,TRBD2,TRBV3-1/TRBV3-2,.,CASSQGYLAGLYNEQFF,TGTGCCAGCAGCCAAGGCTACCTAGCGGGACTCTACAATGAGCAGTTCTTC
TRBJ2-5,TRBD2,TRBV5-1,.,CASSPSGSLPETQYF,TGCGCCAGCAGCCCTAGCGGGAGCCTTCCCGAGACCCAGTACTTC
TRBJ2-7,TRBD2,TRBV7-3,.,CASSLQGLAGVGEQYF,TGTGCCAGCAGCTTACAGGGACTAGCGGGTGTTGGCGAGCAGTACTTC
TRBJ2-7,.,TRBV24-1,once,CATSGPGRFGSYEQYF,TGTGCCACCAGTGGACCAGGCAGGTTCGGTTCCTACGAGCAGTACTTC
TRBJ2-7,TRBD2,TRBV5-1,.,CASSLAGGIYEQYF,TGCGCCAGCAGCCTAGCGGGAGGGATCTACGAGCAGTACTTC
TRBJ2-7,TRBD2,TRBV14,.,CASSDTSGRDEQYF,TGTGCCAGCAGCGACACTAGCGGGAGGGACGAGCAGTACTTC
TRBJ2-7,TRBD1,TRBV5-1,.,CASSLTHTGAYEQYF,TGCGCCAGCAGCTTGACCCACACAGGGGCCTACGAGCAGTACTTC
TRBJ1-1,.,TRBV10-2,.,CAVGQGGTEAFF,TGCGCCGTCGGGCAGGGCGGAACTGAAGCTTTCTTT
TRBJ1-2,TRBD1,TRBV3-1/TRBV3-2,few,CASRAQGAGYGYTF,TGTGCCAGCAGGGCGCAGGGGGCCGGCTATGGCTACACCTTC
TRBJ1-1,.,TRBV18,.,CASSQGHLNTEAFF,TGTGCCAGCTCACAAGGACACCTGAACACTGAAGCTTTCTTT
TRBJ2-3,TRBD2,TRBV4-1,.,CASSQPLADSRNTQYF,TGCGCCAGCAGCCAGCCCCTAGCGGACTCAAGGAATACGCAGTATTTT
TRBJ1-2,.,TRBV6-5,.,CASRRQSTAYGYTF,TGTGCCAGCAGACGACAGAGCACGGCCTATGGCTACACCTTC
TRBJ1-1,.,TRBV7-9,.,CASSLGQGHLTEAFF,TGTGCCAGCAGCTTAGGGCAGGGGCACCTTACTGAAGCTTTCTTT
TRBJ2-7,TRBD2,TRBV5-4,few,CASSSGTSSHEQYF,TGTGCCAGCAGTTCCGGGACTAGCAGCCACGAGCAGTACTTC
TRBJ1-3,.,TRBV12-5,.,CASALTEGRNTIYF,TGTGCTAGTGCCCTCACTGAGGGTAGAAACACCATATATTTT
TRBJ2-1,.,TRBV5-1,.,CASSITGNAEQFF,TGCGCCAGCAGTATCACAGGGAACGCTGAGCAGTTCTTC
TRBJ1-1,.,TRBV7-2,.,CASSLGSLPPGVEAFF,TGTGCCAGCAGCTTAGGGTCTCTTCCCCCCGGGGTTGAAGCTTTCTTT
TRBJ2-5,.,TRBV7-6,.,CASSLEADFQETQYF,TGTGCCAGCAGCTTAGAAGCTGACTTCCAAGAGACCCAGTACTTC
TRBJ2-2,.,TRBV24-1,.,CATSTYGVPTGELFF,TGTGCCACCAGTACTTACGGGGTACCCACCGGGGAGCTGTTTTTT
TRBJ1-4,TRBD1,TRBV5-1,once,CASSLGAGQGSEKLFF,TGCGCCAGCAGCTTGGGAGCCGGACAGGGGAGCGAAAAACTGTTTTTT
TRBJ2-1,.,TRBV7-3,.,CASSWDISSYNEQFF,TGTGCCAGCAGCTGGGACATTAGCTCCTACAATGAGCAGTTCTTC
TRBJ2-2,.,TRBV10-2,.,CASRARDFGNTGELFF,TGCGCCAGCAGGGCCCGGGACTTTGGGAACACCGGGGAGCTGTTTTTT
TRBJ1-2,.,TRBV3-1/TRBV3-2,.,CASSQDRRGGGYTF,TGTGCCAGCAGCCAAGATCGGAGAGGAGGTGGCTACACCTTC